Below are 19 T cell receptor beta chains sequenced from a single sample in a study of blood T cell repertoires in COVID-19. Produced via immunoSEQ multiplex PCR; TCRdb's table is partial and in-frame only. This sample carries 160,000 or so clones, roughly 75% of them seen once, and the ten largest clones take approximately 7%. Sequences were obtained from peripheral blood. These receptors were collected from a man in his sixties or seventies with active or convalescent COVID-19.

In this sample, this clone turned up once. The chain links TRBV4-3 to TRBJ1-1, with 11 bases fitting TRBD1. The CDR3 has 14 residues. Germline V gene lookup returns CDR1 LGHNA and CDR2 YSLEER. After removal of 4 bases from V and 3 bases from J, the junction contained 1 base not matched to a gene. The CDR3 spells CASSLGQGDTEAFF. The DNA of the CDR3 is TGCGCCAGCAGCCTGGGACAGGGGGACACTGAAGCTTTCTTT.

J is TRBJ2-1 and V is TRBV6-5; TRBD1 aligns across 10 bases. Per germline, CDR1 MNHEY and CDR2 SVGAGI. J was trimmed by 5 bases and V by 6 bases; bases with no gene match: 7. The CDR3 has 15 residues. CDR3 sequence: CASRRIGTGDNEQFF. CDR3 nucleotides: TGTGCCAGCAGACGAATTGGGACAGGGGACAATGAGCAGTTCTTC.

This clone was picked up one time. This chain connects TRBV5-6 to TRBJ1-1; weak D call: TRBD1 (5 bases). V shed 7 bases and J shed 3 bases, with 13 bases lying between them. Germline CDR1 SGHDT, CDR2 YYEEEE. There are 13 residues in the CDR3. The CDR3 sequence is CASSGGWDTEAFF. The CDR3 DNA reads TGTGCCAGCTCGGGGGGATGGGACACTGAAGCTTTCTTT.

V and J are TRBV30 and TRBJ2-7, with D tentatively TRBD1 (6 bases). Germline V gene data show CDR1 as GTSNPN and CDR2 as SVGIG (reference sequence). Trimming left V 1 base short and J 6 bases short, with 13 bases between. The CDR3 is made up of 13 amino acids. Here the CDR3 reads CAWSGGRYGEQYF. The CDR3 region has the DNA TGTGCCTGGAGTGGGGGGCGGTACGGCGAGCAGTACTTC.

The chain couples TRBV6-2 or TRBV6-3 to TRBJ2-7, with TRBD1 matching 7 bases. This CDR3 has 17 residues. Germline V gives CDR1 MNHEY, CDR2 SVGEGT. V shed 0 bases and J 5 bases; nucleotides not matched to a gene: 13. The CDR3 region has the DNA TGTGCCAGCAGTTACTCCTCTACCAGGGGGTATACGGACGAGCAGTACTTC. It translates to CASSYSSTRGYTDEQYF.

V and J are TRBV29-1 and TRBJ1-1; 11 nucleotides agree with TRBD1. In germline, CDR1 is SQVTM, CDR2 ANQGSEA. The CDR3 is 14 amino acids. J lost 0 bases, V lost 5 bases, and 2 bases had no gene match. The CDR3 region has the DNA TGCAGCGTTAGGACAGGGGGCTTGAACACTGAAGCTTTCTTT. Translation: CSVRTGGLNTEAFF.

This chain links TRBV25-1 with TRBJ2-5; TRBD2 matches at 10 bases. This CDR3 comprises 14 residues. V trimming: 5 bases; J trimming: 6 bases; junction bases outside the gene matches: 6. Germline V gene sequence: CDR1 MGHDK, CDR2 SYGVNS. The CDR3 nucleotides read TGTGCCAGCAGTTGGACTAGCGGTCATAAGACCCAGTACTTC. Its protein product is CASSWTSGHKTQYF.

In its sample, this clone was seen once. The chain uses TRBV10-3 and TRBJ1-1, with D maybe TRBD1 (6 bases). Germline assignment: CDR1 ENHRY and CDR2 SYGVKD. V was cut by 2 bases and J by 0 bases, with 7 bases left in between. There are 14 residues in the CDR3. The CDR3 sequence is CAISEGDMNTEAFF. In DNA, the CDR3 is TGTGCCATCAGTGAGGGGGACATGAACACTGAAGCTTTCTTT.

The CDR3 DNA reads as TGTGCCAGCAGACAAATCAGGGCCCCCCAAGAGACCCAGTACTTC. Amino acids: CASRQIRAPQETQYF. This chain uses TRBV7-9 with TRBJ2-5, with a possible D match to TRBD1 (5 bases). Germline CDR1 is SEHNR and CDR2 is FQNEAQ (reference sequence). V dropped 6 bases and J dropped 1 base, with 15 bases sitting between them. This CDR3 is built from 15 residues.

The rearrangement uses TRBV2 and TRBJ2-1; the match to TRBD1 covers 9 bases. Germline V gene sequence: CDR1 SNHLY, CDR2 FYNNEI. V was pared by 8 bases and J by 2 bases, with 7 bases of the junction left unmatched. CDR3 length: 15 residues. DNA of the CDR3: TGTGCCAGCTTCCGGGACAGGGATACCTACAATGAGCAGTTCTTC. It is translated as CASFRDRDTYNEQFF. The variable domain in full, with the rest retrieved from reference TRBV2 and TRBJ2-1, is EPEVTQTPSHQVTQMGQEVILRCVPISNHLYFYWYRQILGQKVEFLVSFYNNEISEKSEIFDDQFSVERPDGSNFTLKIRSTKLEDSAMYFCASFRDRDTYNEQFFGPGTRLTVL.

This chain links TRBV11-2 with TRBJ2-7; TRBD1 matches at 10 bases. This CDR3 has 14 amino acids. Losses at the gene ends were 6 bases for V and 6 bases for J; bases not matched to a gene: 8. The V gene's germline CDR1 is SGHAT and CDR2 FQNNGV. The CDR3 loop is CASRPWDRGGEQYF. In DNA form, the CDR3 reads TGTGCCAGCAGACCGTGGGACAGGGGAGGCGAGCAGTACTTC. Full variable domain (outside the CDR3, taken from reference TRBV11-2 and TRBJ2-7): EAGVAQSPRYKIIEKRQSVAFWCNPISGHATLYWYQQILGQGPKLLIQFQNNGVVDDSQLPKDRFSAERLKGVDSTLKIQPAKLEDSAVYLCASRPWDRGGEQYFGPGTRLTVT.

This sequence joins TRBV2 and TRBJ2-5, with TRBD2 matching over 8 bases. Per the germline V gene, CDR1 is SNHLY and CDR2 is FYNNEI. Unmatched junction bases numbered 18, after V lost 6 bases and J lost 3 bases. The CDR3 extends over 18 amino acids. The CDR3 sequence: CASRRVGAGTSPKETQYF. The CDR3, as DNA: TGTGCCAGCAGAAGGGTTGGGGCAGGGACTAGTCCGAAAGAGACCCAGTACTTC. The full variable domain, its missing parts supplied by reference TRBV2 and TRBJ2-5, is EPEVTQTPSHQVTQMGQEVILRCVPISNHLYFYWYRQILGQKVEFLVSFYNNEISEKSEIFDDQFSVERPDGSNFTLKIRSTKLEDSAMYFCASRRVGAGTSPKETQYFGPGTRLLVL.

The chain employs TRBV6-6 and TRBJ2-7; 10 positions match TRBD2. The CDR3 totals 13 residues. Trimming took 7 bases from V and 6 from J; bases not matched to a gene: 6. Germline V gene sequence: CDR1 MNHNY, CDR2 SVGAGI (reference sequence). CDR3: CASNTRTSGEQYF. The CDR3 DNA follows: TGTGCCAGCAACACTCGGACTAGCGGCGAGCAGTACTTC.

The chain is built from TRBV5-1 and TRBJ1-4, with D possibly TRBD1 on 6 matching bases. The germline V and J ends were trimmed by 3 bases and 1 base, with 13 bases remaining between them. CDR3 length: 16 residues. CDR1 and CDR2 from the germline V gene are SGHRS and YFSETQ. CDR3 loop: CASSSTGWRTNEKLFF. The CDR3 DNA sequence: TGCGCCAGCAGCTCCACAGGGTGGAGAACTAATGAAAAACTGTTTTTT.

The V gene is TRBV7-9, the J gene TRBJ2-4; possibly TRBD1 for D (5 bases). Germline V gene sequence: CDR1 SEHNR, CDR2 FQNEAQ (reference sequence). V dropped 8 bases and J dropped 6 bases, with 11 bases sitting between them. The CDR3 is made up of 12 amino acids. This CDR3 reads CASGTDRNIQYF. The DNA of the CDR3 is TGTGCCAGCGGAACCGACAGAAACATTCAGTACTTC.

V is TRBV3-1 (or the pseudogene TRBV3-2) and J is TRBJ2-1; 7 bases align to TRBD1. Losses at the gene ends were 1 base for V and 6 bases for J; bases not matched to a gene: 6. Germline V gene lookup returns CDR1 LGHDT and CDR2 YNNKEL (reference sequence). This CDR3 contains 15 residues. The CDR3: CASSQGGGLGNEQFF. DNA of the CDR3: TGTGCCAGCAGCCAAGGAGGGGGCCTAGGCAATGAGCAGTTCTTC.

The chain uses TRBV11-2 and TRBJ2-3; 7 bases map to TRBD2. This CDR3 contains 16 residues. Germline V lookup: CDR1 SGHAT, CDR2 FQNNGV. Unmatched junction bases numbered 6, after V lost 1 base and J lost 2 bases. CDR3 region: CASSLAASGTTDTQYF. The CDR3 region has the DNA TGTGCCAGCAGCTTAGCGGCTAGCGGTACCACAGATACGCAGTATTTT.

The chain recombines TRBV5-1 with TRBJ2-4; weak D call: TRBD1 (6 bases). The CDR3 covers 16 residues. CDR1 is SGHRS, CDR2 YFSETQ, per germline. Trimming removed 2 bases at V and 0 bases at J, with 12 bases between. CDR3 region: CASSLLTGLAKNIQYF. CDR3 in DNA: TGCGCCAGCAGCTTACTGACAGGACTAGCCAAAAACATTCAGTACTTC.

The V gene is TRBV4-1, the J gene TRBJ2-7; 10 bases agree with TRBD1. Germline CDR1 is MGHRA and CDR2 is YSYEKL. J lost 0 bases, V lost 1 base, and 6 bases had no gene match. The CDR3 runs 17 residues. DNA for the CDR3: TGCGCCAGCAGCCAAGCCGCGGGACAGGGGTCCTCCTACGAGCAGTACTTC. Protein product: CASSQAAGQGSSYEQYF.